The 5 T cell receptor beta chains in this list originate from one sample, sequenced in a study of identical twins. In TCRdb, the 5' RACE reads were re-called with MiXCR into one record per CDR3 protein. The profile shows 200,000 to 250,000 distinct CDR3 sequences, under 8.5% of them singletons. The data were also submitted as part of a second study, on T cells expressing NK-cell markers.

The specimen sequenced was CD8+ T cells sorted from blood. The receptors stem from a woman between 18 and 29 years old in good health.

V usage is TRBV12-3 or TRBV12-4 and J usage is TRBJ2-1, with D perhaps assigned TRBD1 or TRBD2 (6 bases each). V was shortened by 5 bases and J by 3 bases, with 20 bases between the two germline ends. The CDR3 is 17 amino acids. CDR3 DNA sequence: TGTGCCAGCAGTGGAGGGAGTGGCAGAGGGGGCTACAATGAGCAGTTCTTC. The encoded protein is CASSGGSGRGGYNEQFF.

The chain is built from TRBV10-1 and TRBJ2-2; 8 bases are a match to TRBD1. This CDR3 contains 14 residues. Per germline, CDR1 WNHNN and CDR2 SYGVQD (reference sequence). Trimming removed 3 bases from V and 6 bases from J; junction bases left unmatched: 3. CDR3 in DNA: TGCGCCAGCAGTGATGGACAGGGCGCCGGGGAGCTGTTTTTT. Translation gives CASSDGQGAGELFF.

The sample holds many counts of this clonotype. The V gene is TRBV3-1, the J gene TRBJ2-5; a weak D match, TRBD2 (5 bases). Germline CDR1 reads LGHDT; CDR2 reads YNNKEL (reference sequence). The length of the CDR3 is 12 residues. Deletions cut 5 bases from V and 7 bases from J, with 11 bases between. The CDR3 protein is CASSITRGTQYF. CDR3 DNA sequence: TGTGCCAGCAGCATTACCCGGGGGACCCAGTACTTC.

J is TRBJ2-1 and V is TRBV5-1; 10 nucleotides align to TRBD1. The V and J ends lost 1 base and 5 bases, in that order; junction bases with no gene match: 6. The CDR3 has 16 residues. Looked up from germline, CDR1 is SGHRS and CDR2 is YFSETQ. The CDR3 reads CASSLKWDRGDNEQFF. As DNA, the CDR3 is TGCGCCAGCAGCTTGAAGTGGGACAGGGGAGACAATGAGCAGTTCTTC.

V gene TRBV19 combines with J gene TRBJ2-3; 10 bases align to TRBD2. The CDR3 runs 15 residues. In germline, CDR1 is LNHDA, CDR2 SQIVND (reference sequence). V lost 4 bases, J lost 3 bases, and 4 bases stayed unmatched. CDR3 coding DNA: TGTGCCAGTAGTACCCAACTAGCGGGGACAGATACGCAGTATTTT. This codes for CASSTQLAGTDTQYF. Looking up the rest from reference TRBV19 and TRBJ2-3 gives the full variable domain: DGGITQSPKYLFRKEGQNVTLSCEQNLNHDAMYWYRQDPGQGLRLIYYSQIVNDFQKGDIAEGYSVSREKKESFPLTVTSAQKNPTAFYLCASSTQLAGTDTQYFGPGTRLTVL.